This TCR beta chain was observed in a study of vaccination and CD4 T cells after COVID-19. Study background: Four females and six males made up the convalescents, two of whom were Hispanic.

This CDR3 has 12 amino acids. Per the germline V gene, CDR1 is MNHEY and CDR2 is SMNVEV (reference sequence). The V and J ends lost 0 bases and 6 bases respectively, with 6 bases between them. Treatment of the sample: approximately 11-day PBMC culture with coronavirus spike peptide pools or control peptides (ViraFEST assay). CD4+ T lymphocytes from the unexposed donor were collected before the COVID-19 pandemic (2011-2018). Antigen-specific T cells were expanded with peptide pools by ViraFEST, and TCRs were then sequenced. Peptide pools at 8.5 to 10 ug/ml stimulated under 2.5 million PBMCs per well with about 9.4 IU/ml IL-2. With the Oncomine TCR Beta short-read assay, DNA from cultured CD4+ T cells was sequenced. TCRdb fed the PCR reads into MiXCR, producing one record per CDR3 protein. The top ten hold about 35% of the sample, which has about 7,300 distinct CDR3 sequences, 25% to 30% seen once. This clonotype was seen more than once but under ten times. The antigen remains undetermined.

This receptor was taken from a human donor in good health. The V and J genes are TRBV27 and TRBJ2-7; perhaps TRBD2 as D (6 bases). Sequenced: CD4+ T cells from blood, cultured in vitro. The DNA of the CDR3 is TGTGCCAGCAGTTTATCGGGAGGCGAGCAGTACTTC. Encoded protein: CASSLSGGEQYF.